This TCR beta chain appears in the sequencing data of a study of OX40 agonist ivuxolimab in advanced cancers. Assay: immunoSEQ multiplex PCR; the TCRdb copy retains only in-frame clones and omits some. This table holds about 46,000 clones, 75% to 95% found once. V was shortened by 3 bases and J by 12 bases, with 22 bases between the two germline ends. Germline CDR1 SGHDT, CDR2 YYEEEE. The CDR3 consists of 15 residues. This chain links TRBV5-6 with TRBJ2-1; a possible D gene is TRBD1 (6 bases). The source is an adult with an advanced solid tumor such as melanoma, head and neck, liver or kidney cancer. Sequenced here: CD4+ or CD8+ T cells sorted from blood, sampled in a trial of the OX40 agonist ivuxolimab. The CDR3 spells CASSYRDTEARGQFF. The CDR3 coding sequence is TGTGCCAGCAGCTACCGGGACACCGAAGCTCGGGGGCAGTTCTTC. Full variable domain (rest looked up from reference TRBV5-6 and TRBJ2-1): DAGVTQSPTHLIKTRGQQVTLRCSPKSGHDTVSWYQQALGQGPQFIFQYYEEEERQRGNFPDRFSGHQFPNYSSELNVNALLLGDSALYLCASSYRDTEARGQFFGPGTRLTVL.